This paragraph covers one T cell receptor (beta chain) sequence. The authors prepared the TCRbeta library with unique molecular identifiers. TCRdb called the PCR reads again in MiXCR, with one record for every CDR3 protein. The table lists about 370,000 distinct CDR3 sequences, roughly 22% of them singletons. The germline gives CDR1 MNHEY, CDR2 SVGAGI. V lost 0 bases and J lost 7; bases outside the gene matches: 12. This CDR3 has 17 residues. This entry comes from a study of T-cell reconstitution after alpha-beta-depleted transplantation in children. This sequence joins TRBV6-5 and TRBJ2-1, with 7 positions matching TRBD2. The sequence was collected from a human donor who donated a stem cell graft to a child with acute myeloid leukemia. Sequenced material: PBMCs from the stem cell graft donor, taken from the stem cell graft. The CDR3 sequence: CASSYSTASGEGNEQFF. CDR3 sequence (DNA): TGTGCCAGCAGTTACTCGACGGCTAGCGGAGAGGGGAATGAGCAGTTCTTC.